These T cell receptor beta chains were read from a single sample in a study of CD4 T cells in relation to SARS-CoV-2 and coronaviruses. The table came from immunoSEQ multiplex PCR; TCRdb's copy has only in-frame clones and leaves some out. The table includes some 25,000 clones, more than 60% detected once. Their antigens are not known. The sequencing sample was made of CD4+ T cells from PBMCs, cultured in vitro. The receptors stem from a human donor in good health. CDR3s include the opening cysteine and the closing phenylalanine or tryptophan. A D gene is named only where the DNA matches it firmly. Rows give clone size only sometimes, using once, few, many, or a class for an expanded clone.

size | J | V | D | length | CDR3 | DNA
NA | TRBJ1-2 | TRBV11-2 | TRBD1 | 14 | CASAEQGQGNGYTF | TGTGCCAGCGCCGAACAAGGACAGGGGAATGGCTACACCTTC
few | TRBJ2-5 | TRBV5-4 | TRBD2 | 15 | CASSNHLAGVETQYF | TGTGCCAGCAGCAATCACCTTGCGGGAGTAGAGACCCAGTACTTC
few | TRBJ1-2 | TRBV3-1/TRBV3-2 | NA | 13 | CASSQEGIYGYTF | TGTGCCAGCAGCCAAGAGGGGATCTATGGCTACACCTTC
NA | TRBJ2-7 | TRBV4-3 | NA | 15 | CASQQLLGPYGEQYF | TGCGCCAGTCAGCAACTCCTCGGTCCATATGGAGAGCAGTACTTC
few | TRBJ1-1 | TRBV27 | TRBD1 | 13 | CASSLYRGTEAFF | TGTGCCAGCAGTTTATACAGGGGAACTGAAGCTTTCTTT
NA | TRBJ2-5 | TRBV3-1/TRBV3-2 | NA | 15 | CASSLLPDWGATQYF | TGTGCCAGCAGCCTGCTGCCGGACTGGGGGGCGACCCAGTACTTC
NA | TRBJ2-3 | TRBV6-2/TRBV6-3 | TRBD1 | 15 | CASSPYTGAGDTQYF | TGTGCCAGCAGTCCATACACAGGGGCGGGAGATACGCAGTATTTT
NA | TRBJ2-1 | TRBV7-2 | NA | 13 | CASRKPGYNEQFF | TGTGCCAGTCGAAAGCCGGGGTACAATGAGCAGTTCTTC
few | TRBJ1-1 | TRBV7-3 | NA | 15 | CASSRNGGVNTEAFF | TGTGCCAGCAGCCGAAACGGGGGAGTGAACACTGAAGCTTTCTTT
NA | TRBJ2-1 | TRBV10-2 | NA | 16 | CASSEAGTKGSNEQFF | TGCGCCAGCAGTGAAGCCGGGACCAAAGGGAGCAATGAGCAGTTCTTC
NA | TRBJ2-1 | TRBV12-5 | TRBD2 | 15 | CASGSGLAGYNEQFF | TGTGCTAGTGGTTCCGGACTAGCGGGCTACAATGAGCAGTTCTTC
NA | TRBJ1-5 | TRBV30 | NA | 14 | CAWRLQGRNQPQHF | TGTGCCTGGAGGTTGCAGGGACGTAATCAGCCCCAGCATTTT
NA | TRBJ1-3 | TRBV12-1 | NA | 14 | CASSAGVGGNTIYF | TGTGCCAGCAGCGCTGGGGTCGGTGGAAACACCATATATTTT
NA | TRBJ2-3 | TRBV24-1 | NA | 11 | CATRYMDTQYF | TGTGCCACCAGGTACATGGATACGCAGTATTTT
NA | TRBJ2-1 | TRBV6-5 | TRBD2 | 15 | CASSSGLAGVNEQFF | TGTGCCAGCAGCTCTGGACTAGCGGGGGTTAATGAGCAGTTCTTC
NA | TRBJ2-6 | TRBV5-1 | NA | 16 | CASNRDITSGANVLTF | TGCGCCAGCAATAGGGACATTACCTCTGGGGCCAACGTCCTGACTTTC
NA | TRBJ2-5 | TRBV10-3 | TRBD2 | 15 | CATYGTSGGLETQYF | TGTGCCACCTACGGGACTAGCGGGGGGCTAGAGACCCAGTACTTC
NA | TRBJ2-2 | TRBV5-1 | TRBD1 | 17 | CASSRTGLVLVTGELFF | TGCGCCAGCAGTCGGACAGGGCTTGTGTTGGTCACCGGGGAGCTGTTTTTT
NA | TRBJ2-1 | TRBV5-1 | NA | 14 | CASSLASGPTEQFF | TGCGCCAGCAGCTTGGCGAGCGGACCTACTGAGCAGTTCTTC
NA | TRBJ1-2 | TRBV5-4 | TRBD1 | 15 | CASSLATGGNYGYTF | TGTGCCAGCAGCTTGGCGACAGGGGGAAACTATGGCTACACCTTC
NA | TRBJ1-5 | TRBV19 | TRBD1 | 14 | CASIPGGDRQPQHF | TGTGCCAGTATCCCGGGGGGGGACAGACAGCCCCAGCATTTT
NA | TRBJ2-7 | TRBV4-3 | NA | 15 | CASSQESGPSYEQYF | TGCGCCAGCAGCCAAGAGTCGGGGCCCTCCTACGAGCAGTACTTC
NA | TRBJ1-5 | TRBV24-1 | NA | 14 | CATSDSGQSQPQHF | TGTGCCACCAGTGACTCCGGACAGAGCCAGCCCCAGCATTTT
NA | TRBJ2-3 | TRBV18 | NA | 15 | CASSPVAASTDTQYF | TGTGCCAGCTCGCCCGTGGCGGCTAGCACAGATACGCAGTATTTT
NA | TRBJ1-1 | TRBV5-1 | NA | 14 | CASSLGSASAEAFF | TGCGCCAGCAGCTTGGGATCGGCCAGCGCAGAAGCTTTCTTT
NA | TRBJ2-5 | TRBV4-1 | TRBD1 | 16 | CASSQENRGPRETQYF | TGCGCCAGCAGCCAAGAGAACAGGGGTCCGAGGGAGACCCAGTACTTC
few | TRBJ2-7 | TRBV9 | TRBD1 | 16 | CASSVVPTGTAYEQYF | TGTGCCAGCAGCGTAGTCCCCACCGGGACAGCCTACGAGCAGTACTTC
NA | TRBJ1-3 | TRBV7-2 | NA | 14 | CASSAQISGNTIYF | TGTGCCAGCAGCGCTCAGATCTCTGGAAACACCATATATTTT
few | TRBJ2-1 | TRBV27 | TRBD1 | 13 | CASSPRTGREQFF | TGTGCCAGCAGTCCCCGGACAGGAAGAGAGCAGTTCTTC
NA | TRBJ1-1 | TRBV18 | NA | 13 | CASSPVLNTEAFF | TGTGCCAGCTCACCTGTTCTGAACACTGAAGCTTTCTTT
NA | TRBJ2-3 | TRBV5-1 | NA | 16 | CASSLLSGSDTDTQYF | TGCGCCAGCAGCTTGCTATCAGGGTCAGACACAGATACGCAGTATTTT
NA | TRBJ2-1 | TRBV29-1 | TRBD1 | 18 | CSVEEGGPETGVYNEQFF | TGCAGCGTTGAAGAAGGGGGGCCCGAGACAGGGGTCTACAATGAGCAGTTCTTC
NA | TRBJ1-2 | TRBV2 | NA | 13 | CASSEGSPYGYTF | TGTGCCAGCAGTGAAGGGTCCCCTTATGGCTACACCTTC
NA | TRBJ2-3 | TRBV6-5 | TRBD2 | 15 | CASSYLSGGEVTQYF | TGTGCCAGCAGTTATCTTAGCGGGGGGGAGGTTACGCAGTATTTT
NA | TRBJ2-7 | TRBV20-1 | NA | 14 | CSASRGTPPYEQYF | TGCAGTGCTAGTCGAGGGACACCGCCCTACGAGCAGTACTTC
few | TRBJ2-1 | TRBV5-6 | TRBD2 | 17 | CASSFALLAGKYNEQFF | TGTGCCAGCAGCTTCGCCCTACTAGCGGGAAAATACAATGAGCAGTTCTTC
NA | TRBJ2-3 | TRBV25-1 | NA | 14 | CASSGADRTDTQYF | TGTGCCAGCAGTGGGGCGGACCGAACAGATACGCAGTATTTT
NA | TRBJ2-3 | TRBV7-2 | NA | 11 | CASSSADTQYF | TGTGCCAGCAGCTCGGCCGATACGCAGTATTTT
NA | TRBJ2-2 | TRBV1 | NA | 20 | CTSSPPPDRIRDKRTGELFF | TGCACCAGCAGCCCTCCCCCGGACAGGATCCGGGACAAACGCACCGGGGAGCTGTTTTTT
NA | TRBJ2-1 | TRBV4-3 | TRBD2 | 16 | CASSQLTSGVGNEQFF | TGCGCCAGCAGCCAATTGACTAGCGGGGTGGGGAATGAGCAGTTCTTC
NA | TRBJ2-7 | TRBV29-1 | NA | 12 | CSVLLVPYEQYF | TGCAGCGTCCTACTTGTCCCGTACGAGCAGTACTTC
NA | TRBJ1-1 | TRBV7-2 | TRBD1 | 13 | CASSLYQGAEAFF | TGTGCCAGCAGCTTATACCAGGGGGCTGAAGCTTTCTTT
NA | TRBJ1-2 | TRBV6-5 | NA | 14 | CASTLKGGPYGYTF | TGTGCCAGCACTCTAAAGGGCGGACCCTATGGCTACACCTTC
NA | TRBJ1-2 | TRBV7-9 | NA | 14 | CASSQKGIDYGYTF | TGTGCCAGCAGCCAAAAAGGGATCGACTATGGCTACACCTTC
NA | TRBJ1-2 | TRBV10-3 | TRBD1 | 14 | CAIRAQTGMDGYTF | TGTGCCATCAGAGCCCAGACAGGGATGGATGGCTACACCTTC
NA | TRBJ2-1 | TRBV5-4 | NA | 14 | CASSLGRPYNEQFF | TGTGCCAGCAGCCTGGGACGGCCTTACAATGAGCAGTTCTTC
once | TRBJ2-1 | TRBV7-9 | TRBD1 | 15 | CASSHRGTSYNEQFF | TGTGCCAGCAGCCACAGGGGGACCTCCTACAATGAGCAGTTCTTC
NA | TRBJ2-3 | TRBV6-4 | TRBD1 | 14 | CASSPDRGTDTQYF | TGTGCCAGCAGTCCAGACAGGGGCACAGATACGCAGTATTTT
few | TRBJ1-2 | TRBV10-3 | NA | 13 | CAIRSGPNYGYTF | TGTGCCATCAGGTCCGGTCCTAACTATGGCTACACCTTC